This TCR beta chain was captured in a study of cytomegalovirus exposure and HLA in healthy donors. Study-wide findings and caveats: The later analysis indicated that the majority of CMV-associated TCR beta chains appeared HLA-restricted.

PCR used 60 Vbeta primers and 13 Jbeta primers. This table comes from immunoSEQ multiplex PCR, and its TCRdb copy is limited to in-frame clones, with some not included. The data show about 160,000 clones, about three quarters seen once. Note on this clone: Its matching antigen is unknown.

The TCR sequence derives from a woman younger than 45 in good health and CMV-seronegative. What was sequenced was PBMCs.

The CDR3 sequence is CATPDPFGGYGYTF. CDR3 sequence (DNA): TGTGCCACCCCCGACCCCTTCGGCGGCTATGGCTACACCTTC. The V call is TRBV2, the J call TRBJ1-2; D uncertain. Germline loops: CDR1 SNHLY, CDR2 FYNNEI. The CDR3 totals 14 residues. Trimming shortened V by 10 bases and J by 4 bases, and 19 bases separated the two germline ends. The whole variable domain, filled in from reference TRBV2 and TRBJ1-2, reads EPEVTQTPSHQVTQMGQEVILRCVPISNHLYFYWYRQILGQKVEFLVSFYNNEISEKSEIFDDQFSVERPDGSNFTLKIRSTKLEDSAMYFCATPDPFGGYGYTFGSGTRLTVV.